The entry below gives a single TCR beta chain sequence along with its context. Antigen unknown. These data originate in a study of cytomegalovirus exposure and HLA in healthy donors. Study outcomes and limitations: Rare TCR sequences dominated, though some public TCRs recurred in many donors. In a later analysis, donors in an Asian-associated ancestry cluster reportedly had fewer N-insertions in productive TCRs than the cohort mean. One variant, a missense change in DCLRE1C, was linked in a later analysis to TCR beta V- and J-gene trimming.

The PCR was carried out with 60 Vbeta primers and 13 Jbeta primers. The table came from immunoSEQ multiplex PCR; TCRdb's copy has only in-frame clones and leaves some out. The sample has around 140,000 clones, approximately 10% seen once. Sample: PBMCs. The sequence came from a woman in her forties in good health and CMV-seropositive.

The CDR3 sequence is CASSQGRAGLYGYTF. In DNA form, the CDR3 reads TGCGCCAGCAGCCAAGGAAGAGCAGGGCTGTATGGCTACACCTTC. The gene calls are TRBV4-3 and TRBJ1-2; a weak D match, TRBD1 (5 bases). V was shortened by 1 base and J by 5 bases, with 14 bases between the two germline ends. CDR3 length equals 15 residues. The germline V gene has CDR1 LGHNA and CDR2 YSLEER.